The 24 T cell receptor beta chains listed next were all sequenced from one sample in a study of T cell responses to AZD1222 COVID-19 vaccine. Data came from immunoSEQ multiplex PCR; TCRdb stores just in-frame clones and leaves some out. Of about 99,000 clones in the sample, 90% are singletons; the top ten hold around 4.8%. Specimen: peripheral blood, collected on day 0 of AZD1222 vaccination. Every receptor here comes from an adult in good health.

This chain links TRBV3-1 (or the pseudogene TRBV3-2) with TRBJ2-3, with D perhaps matching TRBD1 (5 bases). CDR3 length: 13 residues. Between the trimmed V and J ends, which lost 1 base and 5 bases, there was a span of 7 bases. Germline V gives CDR1 LGHDT, CDR2 YNNKEL (reference sequence). The DNA for the CDR3 is TGTGCCAGCAGCCAAGTTAGGGGAGATACGCAGTATTTT. This codes for CASSQVRGDTQYF.

The chain has TRBV18 and TRBJ2-7; TRBD2 agrees at 11 bases. V lost 3 bases to trimming and J lost 6 bases; unmatched junction nucleotides: 7. Germline lookup yields CDR1 KGHSH and CDR2 LQKENI. The CDR3 consists of 15 residues. The CDR3 spells CASSPPVAGGREQYF. The CDR3 DNA sequence: TGTGCCAGCTCACCCCCAGTAGCGGGGGGGCGCGAGCAGTACTTC.

This chain joins TRBV5-1 and TRBJ2-7; maybe TRBD2 (5 bases). The CDR3 extends over 16 amino acids. Between the trimmed V and J ends, which lost 5 bases and 0 bases, there was a span of 18 bases. Germline assignment: CDR1 SGHRS and CDR2 YFSETQ. This CDR3 is CASRRERGWNSYEQYF. The CDR3 coding sequence is TGCGCCAGCAGAAGAGAACGAGGGTGGAACTCCTACGAGCAGTACTTC. Based on the CDR3 plus reference TRBV5-1 and TRBJ2-7, the full variable domain is KAGVTQTPRYLIKTRGQQVTLSCSPISGHRSVSWYQQTPGQGLQFLFEYFSETQRNKGNFPGRFSGRQFSNSRSEMNVSTLELGDSALYLCASRRERGWNSYEQYFGPGTRLTVT.

V usage is TRBV30 and J usage is TRBJ1-6; tentative D call: TRBD1 (6 bases). The CDR3 is 18 amino acids. With 3 bases removed from V and 4 bases from J, the gap between germline ends came to 22 bases. Germline loops: CDR1 GTSNPN, CDR2 SVGIG (reference sequence). The CDR3 protein is CAWRFSINRDTYNSPLHF. The CDR3 coding sequence is TGTGCCTGGAGGTTTTCAATTAACCGGGACACTTATAATTCACCCCTCCACTTT.

This chain uses TRBV28 with TRBJ2-3, with D perhaps assigned TRBD1 or TRBD2 (6 bases each). With 2 bases removed from V and 3 bases from J, the gap between germline ends came to 12 bases. The CDR3 is 15 residues long. CDR1 and CDR2 (germline): MDHEN, SYDVKM. CDR3 sequence: CASSLGGQGTDTQYF. The CDR3 DNA follows: TGTGCCAGCAGTTTAGGGGGGCAAGGAACAGATACGCAGTATTTT.

The chain has TRBV3-1 (or the pseudogene TRBV3-2) and TRBJ1-2, with 7 bases identical to TRBD1. The CDR3 covers 17 residues. With 4 bases clipped from V and 0 bases from J, the junction kept 11 bases outside the gene matches. The germline gives CDR1 LGHDT, CDR2 YNNKEL (reference sequence). As DNA, the CDR3 is TGTGCCAGCAGCCCGACTTGGGACAGATTCTCTAACTATGGCTACACCTTC. It is translated as CASSPTWDRFSNYGYTF.

This clone was counted at least ten times. Other DNA sequences within the sample encode an identical CDR3. The chain carries TRBV6-4 and TRBJ2-3; 11 positions agree with TRBD2. Germline V lookup: CDR1 MRHNA, CDR2 SNTAGT. The CDR3 loop spans 15 amino acids. Trimming at V came to 0 bases and at J to 6 bases, leaving 2 bases not matched to a gene. The CDR3 bases are TGTGCCAGCAGTGACTCTAGCGGGGGGGCGGATACGCAGTATTTT. This translates into CASSDSSGGADTQYF.

The rearrangement links TRBV2 to TRBJ1-5; D is possibly TRBD1 (5 bases). CDR3 length: 17 amino acids. V was clipped by 2 bases and J by 5 bases, with 19 bases between them. Germline CDR1 and CDR2: SNHLY and FYNNEI. CDR3 sequence: CASSEYSSGRVHQPQHF. The CDR3 DNA reads TGTGCCAGCAGTGAATATTCGTCTGGCAGGGTTCATCAGCCCCAGCATTTT.

A note on this clone: Mismatch with germline at one junction end may stem from a read error. The chain uses TRBV5-5 and TRBJ2-3; perhaps TRBD2 as D (5 bases). The CDR3 consists of 14 residues. Germline CDR1 SGHKS, CDR2 YYEKEE (reference sequence). CDR3 sequence (DNA): TGTGCCAGCAGTTTGGACTCTTGGGCAGATACGCAGTATTTT. This gives the protein CASSLDSWADTQYF.

The chain joins TRBV24-1 to TRBJ1-2, with 8 bases identical to TRBD1. The CDR3 spans 16 residues. Germline V gene data show CDR1 as KGHDR and CDR2 as SFDVKD. The V and J ends lost 3 bases and 7 bases, in that order; junction bases with no gene match: 12. CDR3: CATSDPTTGVGSGYTF. In DNA, the CDR3 is TGTGCCACCAGTGATCCAACGACAGGGGTGGGTAGTGGCTACACCTTC.

This chain links TRBV30 with TRBJ1-1; no definite D call. The V and J ends lost 3 bases and 7 bases respectively, with 9 bases between them. Germline assignment: CDR1 GTSNPN and CDR2 SVGIG (reference sequence). There are 11 residues in the CDR3. The DNA for the CDR3 is TGTGCCTGGAGCCTTATCAGTGAAGCTTTCTTT. Translating gives CAWSLISEAFF.

This chain uses TRBV5-1 with TRBJ2-1; possible D gene TRBD2, 5 bases. Per the germline V gene, CDR1 is SGHRS and CDR2 is YFSETQ. The CDR3 is made up of 15 amino acids. V lost 6 bases and J 8 bases, leaving 21 bases between the germline ends. CDR3: CASTSFPRTGDEQFF. The CDR3 DNA is TGCGCCAGCACGAGCTTCCCCCGGACTGGGGATGAGCAGTTCTTC.

This rearrangement joins TRBV10-3 to TRBJ1-1, with 9 bases fitting TRBD1. J lost 0 bases, V lost 5 bases, and 4 bases had no gene match. The V gene's germline CDR1 is ENHRY and CDR2 SYGVKD. CDR3 size: 15 residues. CDR3 sequence: CAISKGTGMNTEAFF. The CDR3 DNA follows: TGTGCCATCAGTAAAGGGACAGGGATGAACACTGAAGCTTTCTTT.

V is TRBV9 and J is TRBJ1-6; 7 nucleotides agree with TRBD1. With 3 bases clipped from V and 9 bases from J, the junction kept 6 bases outside the gene matches. The CDR3 covers 14 residues. The germline CDR1 and CDR2 sequences are SGDLS and YYNGEE. CDR3 sequence (DNA): TGTGCCAGCAGCGGACAGGGTGGTAGTTCACCCCTCCACTTT. Its translation is CASSGQGGSSPLHF.

This clone was recorded at least ten times. The J gene is TRBJ2-3, the V gene TRBV4-1; D gene ambiguous. From germline, CDR1 is MGHRA and CDR2 YSYEKL. CDR3 length: 15 residues. V gave up 0 bases and J gave up 2 bases, with 9 bases separating them. CDR3 residues: CASSQDPGSTDTQYF. DNA of the CDR3: TGCGCCAGCAGCCAAGACCCCGGGTCCACAGATACGCAGTATTTT.

The chain uses TRBV3-1 (or the pseudogene TRBV3-2) and TRBJ1-2; D unclear. V lost 0 bases, J lost 5 bases, and 10 bases lay in between. Germline CDR1 reads LGHDT; CDR2 reads YNNKEL (reference sequence). This CDR3 region has 14 residues. The CDR3 here is CASSQDIGGYGYTF. The CDR3 coding sequence is TGTGCCAGCAGCCAAGATATTGGTGGTTATGGCTACACCTTC.

The chain employs TRBV28 and TRBJ1-2; TRBD1 is a possible D gene (5 bases). Trimming pared 5 bases from V and 7 bases from J, leaving 14 bases between. The CDR3 extends over 13 amino acids. Germline CDR1 and CDR2: MDHEN and SYDVKM. As DNA, the CDR3 is TGTGCCAGCAGTCCGTGGACACTGGGTGGCTACACCTTC. Encoded protein: CASSPWTLGGYTF.

The chain joins TRBV28 to TRBJ1-3, with 8 nucleotides matching TRBD1. The length of the CDR3 is 14 residues. Germline V gives CDR1 MDHEN, CDR2 SYDVKM. J gave up 7 bases and V 4 bases, and 6 bases lay outside the gene matches. CDR3 sequence reads: CASSSPQGVNTIYF. CDR3 bases: TGTGCCAGCAGTTCGCCACAGGGGGTTAACACCATATATTTT.

This clone was picked up one time. CDR3 in DNA: TGTGCAAGTCGCTTAGAGCCCGTCGTAGGTCAGCCCCAGCATTTT. Protein product: CASRLEPVVGQPQHF. J is TRBJ1-5 and V is TRBV12-2. TRBV12-2 is given as a pseudogene. This CDR3 has 15 residues.

This chain links TRBV29-1 with TRBJ1-1; possible D gene TRBD1, 5 bases. The CDR3 totals 13 residues. The V gene lost 3 bases and the J gene lost 7 bases, with 15 bases spanning the gap. Germline loops: CDR1 SQVTM, CDR2 ANQGSEA. The CDR3 sequence is CSVDRQGSFEAFF. The CDR3 DNA sequence: TGCAGCGTTGATCGGCAGGGCTCTTTTGAAGCTTTCTTT.

The J gene is TRBJ1-1, the V gene TRBV6-6; 9 bases map to TRBD1. Germline V gene sequence: CDR1 MNHNY, CDR2 SVGAGI (reference sequence). V was clipped by 9 bases and J by 4 bases; unmatched bases: 9. CDR3 length: 14 amino acids. The CDR3 sequence is CASESTGGSTEAFF. The CDR3 nucleotides read TGTGCCAGTGAGTCGACAGGGGGGAGCACTGAAGCTTTCTTT.

This clone appeared once. V and J are TRBV3-1 (or the pseudogene TRBV3-2) and TRBJ1-2; no firm D call. Per the germline V gene, CDR1 is LGHDT and CDR2 is YNNKEL (reference sequence). Deletions cut 1 base from V and 4 bases from J, with 10 bases between. CDR3 length: 14 residues. CDR3 nucleotides: TGTGCCAGCAGCCAAGGGACGTTCCGCTATGGCTACACCTTC. This translates into CASSQGTFRYGYTF.

The CDR3 loop is CASSSGQGSYEQYF. CDR3 nucleotides: TGTGCCAGCAGCTCGGGACAGGGCTCCTACGAGCAGTACTTC. The genes are TRBV13 and TRBJ2-7; 9 bases align to TRBD1. CDR1 and CDR2 (germline): PRHDT, FYEKMQ (reference sequence). This CDR3 has 14 residues. The J segment lost 0 bases and the V segment lost 4 bases, leaving 1 base of the junction unmatched. The full variable domain, rest sourced from reference TRBV13 and TRBJ2-7, is AAGVIQSPRHLIKEKRETATLKCYPIPRHDTVYWYQQGPGQDPQFLISFYEKMQSDKGSIPDRFSAQQFSDYHSELNMSSLELGDSALYFCASSSGQGSYEQYFGPGTRLTVT.

The chain carries TRBV30 and TRBJ2-5; D gene unclear. Germline CDR1 GTSNPN, CDR2 SVGIG (reference sequence). With 7 bases removed from V and 9 bases from J, the gap between germline ends came to 24 bases. The CDR3 totals 14 residues. The CDR3 reads CALRRTAGLAAQYF. The CDR3 DNA reads TGTGCCTTGAGGAGAACAGCTGGTCTGGCGGCCCAGTACTTC.